A selection of T cell receptor beta chains follows, all from one sample in a study of cytomegalovirus exposure and HLA in healthy donors. Sequenced by immunoSEQ multiplex PCR; TCRdb stores in-frame clones only, minus some. The top ten hold under 9.5% of the sample, which has about 110,000 clones, almost 75% seen once. The material sequenced was PBMCs. These TCRs come from a man aged 40-49 years in good health and CMV-seronegative. The CDR3 runs from the conserved cysteine through the conserved F or W. A D gene is named only where the DNA matches it firmly. Rows give clone size only sometimes, using once, few, many, or a class for an expanded clone.

d_call | j_call | v_call | clone_size | cdr3_nt | cdr3_aa
TRBD1 | TRBJ1-1 | TRBV9 | few | TGTGCCAGCAGCGTAGACAGGGGCACTGAAGCTTTCTTT | CASSVDRGTEAFF
- | TRBJ1-1 | TRBV7-9 | - | TGTGCCAGCAGCTTAGTGGTGACCACTATGAACACTGAAGCTTTCTTT | CASSLVVTTMNTEAFF
- | TRBJ2-7 | TRBV5-8 | - | TGTGCCAGCAGCTTGCGTGGGGGACAATTCTACGAGCAGTACTTC | CASSLRGGQFYEQYF
- | TRBJ1-2 | TRBV7-2 | - | TGTGCCAGCAGCTCCGGACAGTTCAACTATGGCTACACCTTC | CASSSGQFNYGYTF
TRBD2 | TRBJ2-3 | TRBV4-1 | - | TGCGCCAGCAGCCAAAGGGGGACTAGCGGGGGGGATTGGACAGATACGCAGTATTTT | CASSQRGTSGGDWTDTQYF
TRBD1 | TRBJ1-5 | TRBV7-8 | - | TGTGCCAGCAGCTCGCCCGGGACAGGGGGCGGCAATCAGCCCCAGCATTTT | CASSSPGTGGGNQPQHF
- | TRBJ1-2 | TRBV5-6 | once | TGTGCCAGCAGAATGGGGCGGAGGGGAACTAACTATGGCTACACCTTC | CASRMGRRGTNYGYTF
- | TRBJ1-6 | TRBV9 | few | TGTGCCAGCAGCGTATCCGGGATCGAGAATTCACCCCTCCACTTT | CASSVSGIENSPLHF
TRBD2 | TRBJ2-3 | TRBV7-8 | - | TGTGCCAGCAGCTTAATTCTAGCGGGGGCCCTCACGGATACGCAGTATTTT | CASSLILAGALTDTQYF
- | TRBJ2-2 | TRBV5-1 | - | TGCGCCAGCAGCTTGGAAGGAGGGGGCAACGGGGAGCTGTTTTTT | CASSLEGGGNGELFF
- | TRBJ2-3 | TRBV19 | - | TGTGCCAGTAACCCCGGACTCCTAGGGACAGATACGCAGTATTTT | CASNPGLLGTDTQYF
TRBD2 | TRBJ2-5 | TRBV7-2 | once | TGTGCCAGCAGCTTATATTTGCTAGCGGGGGGCCGGGAGACCCAGTACTTC | CASSLYLLAGGRETQYF
- | TRBJ2-2 | TRBV4-1 | - | TGCGCCAGCAGGGGCGACTATTCCGGGGAGCTGTTTTTT | CASRGDYSGELFF
TRBD1 | TRBJ1-2 | TRBV7-2 | - | TGTGCCAGCAGCCCGGGACAGGGGCCCTTCTATGGCTACACCTTC | CASSPGQGPFYGYTF
- | TRBJ2-3 | TRBV9 | - | TGTGCCAGCAGCGTAGGAGGGGGAGATACGCAGTATTTT | CASSVGGGDTQYF
- | TRBJ1-4 | TRBV10-3 | - | TGTGCCATCAGTGACAGTAATGAAAAACTGTTTTTT | CAISDSNEKLFF
TRBD1 | TRBJ1-3 | TRBV12-5 | - | TGTGCTAGTGCCTTAGTGGCAGGGGGGTCTGGAAACACCATATATTTT | CASALVAGGSGNTIYF
- | TRBJ2-2 | TRBV7-6 | - | TGTGCCAGCAGCTTAGCTAGCGGGAACACCGGGGAGCTGTTTTTT | CASSLASGNTGELFF
- | TRBJ2-1 | TRBV9 | - | TGTGCCAGCAGCGTTAACGCGGGCTCGGATGAGCAGTTCTTC | CASSVNAGSDEQFF
- | TRBJ2-3 | TRBV18 | few | TGTGCCAGCTCACTACGACAGAGCACAGATACGCAGTATTTT | CASSLRQSTDTQYF
- | TRBJ1-6 | TRBV11-2 | - | TGTGCCAGCAGCTTAATCGGCAGGGGAAATTCACCCCTCCACTTT | CASSLIGRGNSPLHF
- | TRBJ2-3 | TRBV7-2 | once | TGTGCCAGCAGCTTTTCCCCGGTGAGTCGCGGGGCTAGCACGGATACGCAGTATTTT | CASSFSPVSRGASTDTQYF
TRBD1 | TRBJ1-3 | TRBV5-1 | - | TGCGCCTCATCGGACAGGGGGCTAAACACCATATATTTT | CASSDRGLNTIYF
- | TRBJ2-7 | TRBV4-1 | - | TGCGCCAGCAGCCAAGATCACTCCTACGAGCAGTACTTC | CASSQDHSYEQYF
TRBD2 | TRBJ2-7 | TRBV7-9 | - | TGTGCCAGCAGCCTCGGGGGGGACCGCGAGCAGTACTTC | CASSLGGDREQYF
TRBD1 | TRBJ1-3 | TRBV7-2 | - | TGTGCCAGCAGCTTAGCGTCACAGGGGACAGGAAACACCATATATTTT | CASSLASQGTGNTIYF
- | TRBJ2-7 | TRBV4-1 | - | TGCGCCAGCAGCCAAGTTGCTGCTCCCACGGACGAGCAGTACTTC | CASSQVAAPTDEQYF
- | TRBJ1-6 | TRBV7-6 | - | TGTGCCAGCAGACGGACAGAAACGAATTCACCCCTCCACTTT | CASRRTETNSPLHF
TRBD2 | TRBJ2-7 | TRBV5-4 | - | TGTGCCAGCAGCTTGGGGGGACTAGCGGGGTCCTACGAGCAGTACTTC | CASSLGGLAGSYEQYF
- | TRBJ1-4 | TRBV4-3 | once | TGCGCCAGCAGCCAAGAGAGGTGGGGGGGAGAAAAACTGTTTTTT | CASSQERWGGEKLFF
- | TRBJ1-2 | TRBV29-1 | - | TGCAGCGTTGAAGCCAGGGATAACTATGGCTACACCTTC | CSVEARDNYGYTF
TRBD1 | TRBJ1-5 | TRBV6-6 | - | TGTGCCAGCAGTCGGACAGGGGTTGGCAATCAGCCCCAGCATTTT | CASSRTGVGNQPQHF
TRBD1 | TRBJ2-3 | TRBV15 | once | TGTGCCACCAGAAAAAGCAGGGGGCTAAGCACAGATACGCAGTATTTT | CATRKSRGLSTDTQYF
TRBD2 | TRBJ2-1 | TRBV5-1 | - | TGCGCCAGCAGCTTGGTCCCGGGGACTAGCGGGGGGTCCTACAATGAGCAGTTCTTC | CASSLVPGTSGGSYNEQFF
- | TRBJ1-1 | TRBV14 | - | TGTGCCAGCAGCTCCGGACTGAGGGGGGCTTTCTTT | CASSSGLRGAFF
- | TRBJ2-7 | TRBV11-2 | few | TGTGCCAGCAGCACCCACAGGGGGAGGGCCTACGAGCAGTACTTC | CASSTHRGRAYEQYF
TRBD1 | TRBJ1-3 | TRBV27 | - | TGTGCCAGCAGTGCCGACAGGGTCGCAAACACCATATATTTT | CASSADRVANTIYF
- | TRBJ2-7 | TRBV4-1 | - | TGCGCCAGCAGCCGAAAACAGGGCTACGAGCAGTACTTC | CASSRKQGYEQYF
TRBD2 | TRBJ2-5 | TRBV6-6 | - | TGTGCCAGCAGGCCTACTAGCGGGGGGGAAGAGACCCAGTACTTC | CASRPTSGGEETQYF
- | TRBJ1-4 | TRBV27 | once | TGTGCCAGCAGTTTGCACAGGGCAGGGGAAAAACTGTTTTTT | CASSLHRAGEKLFF
- | TRBJ2-1 | TRBV5-1 | few | TGCGCCAGCAGCATAGGGACATACAATGAGCAGTTCTTC | CASSIGTYNEQFF
TRBD2 | TRBJ2-5 | TRBV5-6 | - | TGTGCCAGCAGCTTGATAGCGGGGGTAGAGACCCAGTACTTC | CASSLIAGVETQYF
TRBD1 | TRBJ1-6 | TRBV30 | - | TGTGCCTGGAAGGGGGCTTATAATTCACCCCTCCACTTT | CAWKGAYNSPLHF
- | TRBJ2-3 | TRBV5-1 | - | TGCGCCAGCAGCCCGGTGGCGGCAGATACGCAGTATTTT | CASSPVAADTQYF
- | TRBJ1-5 | TRBV30 | - | TGTGCCTGGAGTGTACCTGGGGCCGCTTCCTATAGCAATCAGCCCCAGCATTTT | CAWSVPGAASYSNQPQHF
TRBD1 | TRBJ2-7 | TRBV7-2 | - | TGTGCCAGCAGCCCGAGACAGGGGGCAATTGAGCAGTACTTC | CASSPRQGAIEQYF
- | TRBJ1-6 | TRBV14 | few | TGTGCCAGCAGCCAATTAGGGGAGGGATCTAATTCACCCCTCCACTTT | CASSQLGEGSNSPLHF
- | TRBJ2-5 | TRBV7-9 | - | TGTGCCAGCAGCTTAATCCGGGAGCAAGAGACCCAGTACTTC | CASSLIREQETQYF
- | TRBJ1-4 | TRBV21-1 | - | TGTGCCAGCAGCAAAGCTATAATCCAGGGTTGTGAAAAACTGTTTTTT | CASSKAIIQGCEKLFF
TRBD2 | TRBJ2-1 | TRBV6-5 | - | TGTGCCAGCACCCAGGGACTAGCGGCGAATGAGCAGTTCTTC | CASTQGLAANEQFF
- | TRBJ1-6 | TRBV4-3 | - | TGCGCCAGCAGCCAAGATCCACCAACGGGAGGAATCGGGAGGGGTAATTCACCCCTCCACTTT | CASSQDPPTGGIGRGNSPLHF
- | TRBJ1-5 | TRBV18 | few | TGTGCCAGCTCATTGGACAGAAATCAGCCCCAGCATTTT | CASSLDRNQPQHF
- | TRBJ1-5 | TRBV7-8 | - | TGTGCCAGCAGCTTGAGAGATCAGCCCCAGCATTTT | CASSLRDQPQHF
- | TRBJ2-3 | TRBV14 | - | TGTGCCAGCAGCCAAGATGTGACTCGAGATACGCAGTATTTT | CASSQDVTRDTQYF
TRBD2 | TRBJ2-2 | TRBV7-2 | - | TGTGCCAGCAGCCCTAGCGGGGGGCCTGGGGAGCTGTTTTTT | CASSPSGGPGELFF
TRBD1 | TRBJ2-5 | TRBV4-1 | - | TGCGCCGGTTCAGGGGGCGCGGGGGAGACCCAGTACTTC | CAGSGGAGETQYF
- | TRBJ1-2 | TRBV14 | - | TGTGCCAGCAGCCAAGATATGTCCGGACGGGGCACCTTC | CASSQDMSGRGTF
TRBD1 | TRBJ2-7 | TRBV27 | - | TGTGCCAGCAGGTCCGGGACAGGGAATTACGAGCAGTACTTC | CASRSGTGNYEQYF